This TCR beta chain emerged from a study of identical twins. Healthy Caucasians made up all donors. Notes on the study in general: Out-of-frame alpha sequences shared between twins exhibited an excess of low generation probability.

One entry per CDR3 protein, called by TCRdb with MiXCR from the 5' RACE reads. The sample lists over 600,000 distinct CDR3 sequences, 21% seen once, with 4.3% in the top ten. This clonotype was seen only a few times. Its target is not known. V shed 2 bases and J 5 bases; nucleotides not matched to a gene: 7. The CDR3 totals 15 residues. Per the germline V gene, CDR1 is MNHEY and CDR2 is SVGAGI. The sample also formed part of further work on T cells expressing NK-cell markers. As that report states: An anti-gamma-delta TCR antibody was added in several experiments. It restricted sorting to alpha-beta TCR-expressing T cells. HCMV specificity of expanded NKG2C+ T cell clones remained unclear.

The chain employs TRBV6-5 and TRBJ2-7; 9 bases map to TRBD1. Input material: PBMCs. The sequence was collected from a woman under 30 in good health. The CDR3 sequence: CASSYKDRGTHEQYF. CDR3 nucleotides: TGTGCCAGCAGTTACAAGGACAGGGGTACCCACGAGCAGTACTTC.